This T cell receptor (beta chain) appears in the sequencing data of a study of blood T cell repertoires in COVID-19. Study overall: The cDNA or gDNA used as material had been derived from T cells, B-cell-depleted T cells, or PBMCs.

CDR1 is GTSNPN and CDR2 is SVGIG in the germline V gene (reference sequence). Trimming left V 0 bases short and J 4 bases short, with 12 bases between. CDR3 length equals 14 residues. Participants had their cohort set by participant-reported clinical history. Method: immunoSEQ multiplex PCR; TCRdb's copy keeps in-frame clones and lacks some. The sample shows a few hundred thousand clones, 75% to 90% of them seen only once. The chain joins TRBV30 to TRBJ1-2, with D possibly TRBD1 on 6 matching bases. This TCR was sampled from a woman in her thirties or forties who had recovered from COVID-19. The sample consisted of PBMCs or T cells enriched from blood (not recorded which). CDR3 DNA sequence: TGTGCCTGGAGTGTACAGGGCCGGGGCTATGGCTACACCTTC. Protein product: CAWSVQGRGYGYTF.